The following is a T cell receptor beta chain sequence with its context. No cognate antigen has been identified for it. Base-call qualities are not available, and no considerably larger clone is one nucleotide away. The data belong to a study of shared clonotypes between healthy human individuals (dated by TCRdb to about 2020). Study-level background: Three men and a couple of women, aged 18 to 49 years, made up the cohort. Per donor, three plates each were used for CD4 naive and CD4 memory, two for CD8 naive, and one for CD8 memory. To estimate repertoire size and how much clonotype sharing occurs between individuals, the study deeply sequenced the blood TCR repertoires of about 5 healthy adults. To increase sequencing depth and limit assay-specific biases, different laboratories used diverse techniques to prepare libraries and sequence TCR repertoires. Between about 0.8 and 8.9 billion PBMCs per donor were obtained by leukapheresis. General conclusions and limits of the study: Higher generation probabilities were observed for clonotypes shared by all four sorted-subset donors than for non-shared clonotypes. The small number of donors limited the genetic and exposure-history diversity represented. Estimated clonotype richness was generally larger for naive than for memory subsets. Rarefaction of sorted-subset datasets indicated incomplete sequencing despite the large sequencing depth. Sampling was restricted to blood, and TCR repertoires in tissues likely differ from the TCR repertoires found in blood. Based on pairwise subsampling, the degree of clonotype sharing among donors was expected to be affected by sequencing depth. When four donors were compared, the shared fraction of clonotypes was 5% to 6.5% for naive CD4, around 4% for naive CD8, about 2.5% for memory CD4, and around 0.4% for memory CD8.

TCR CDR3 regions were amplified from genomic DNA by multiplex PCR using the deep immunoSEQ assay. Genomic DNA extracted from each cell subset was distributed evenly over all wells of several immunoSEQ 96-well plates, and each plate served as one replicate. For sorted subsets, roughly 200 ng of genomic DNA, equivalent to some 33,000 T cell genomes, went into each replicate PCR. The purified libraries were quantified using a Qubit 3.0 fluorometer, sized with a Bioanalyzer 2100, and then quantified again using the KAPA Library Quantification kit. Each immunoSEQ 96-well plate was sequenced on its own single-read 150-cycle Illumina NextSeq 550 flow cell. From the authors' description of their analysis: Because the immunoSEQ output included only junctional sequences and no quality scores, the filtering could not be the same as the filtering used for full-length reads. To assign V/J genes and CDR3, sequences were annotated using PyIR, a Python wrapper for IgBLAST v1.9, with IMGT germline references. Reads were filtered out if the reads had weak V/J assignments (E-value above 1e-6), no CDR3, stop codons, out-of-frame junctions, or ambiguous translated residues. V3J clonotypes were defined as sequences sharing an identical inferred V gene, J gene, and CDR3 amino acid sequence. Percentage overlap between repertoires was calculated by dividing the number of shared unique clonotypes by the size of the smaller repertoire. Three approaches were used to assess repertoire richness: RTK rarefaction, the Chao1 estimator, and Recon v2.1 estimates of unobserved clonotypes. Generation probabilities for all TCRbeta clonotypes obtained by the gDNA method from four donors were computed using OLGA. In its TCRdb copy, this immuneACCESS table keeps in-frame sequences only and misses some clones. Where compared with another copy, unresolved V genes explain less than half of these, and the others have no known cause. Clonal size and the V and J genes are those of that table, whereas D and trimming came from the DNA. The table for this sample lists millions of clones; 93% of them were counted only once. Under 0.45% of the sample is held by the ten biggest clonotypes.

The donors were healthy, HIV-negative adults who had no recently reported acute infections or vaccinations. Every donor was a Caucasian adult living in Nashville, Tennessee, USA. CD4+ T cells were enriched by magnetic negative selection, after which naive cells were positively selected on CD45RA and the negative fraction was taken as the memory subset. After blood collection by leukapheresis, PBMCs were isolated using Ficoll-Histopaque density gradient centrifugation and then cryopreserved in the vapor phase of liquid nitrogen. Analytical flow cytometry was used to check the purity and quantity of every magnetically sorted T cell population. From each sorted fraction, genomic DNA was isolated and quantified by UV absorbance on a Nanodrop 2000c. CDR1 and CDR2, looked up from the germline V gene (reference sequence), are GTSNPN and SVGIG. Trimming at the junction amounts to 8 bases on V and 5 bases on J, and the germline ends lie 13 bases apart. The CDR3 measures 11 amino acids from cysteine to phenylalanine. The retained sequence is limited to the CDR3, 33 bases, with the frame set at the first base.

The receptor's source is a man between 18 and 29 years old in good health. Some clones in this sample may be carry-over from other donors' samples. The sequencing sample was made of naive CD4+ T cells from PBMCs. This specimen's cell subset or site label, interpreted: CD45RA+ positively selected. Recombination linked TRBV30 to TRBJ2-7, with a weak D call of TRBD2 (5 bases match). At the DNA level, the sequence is TGTGCCGGAGGAGTAGCCCACGAGCAGTACTTC. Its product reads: CAGGVAHEQYF.